The 26 T cell receptor beta chains in this list originate from one sample, sequenced in a study of T cell clonality in common variable immunodeficiency. Profiled with immunoSEQ multiplex PCR; TCRdb holds only in-frame clones, not every one. The record shows around 42,000 clones for this sample, with no singletons present. The sequencing sample was made of peripheral blood mononuclear cells. All receptors come from a person between 18 and 75 years old in good health.

This clone has just a few counts. The read gets to within 3 residues of the CDR3 end, and the germline J gene fills in the rest. The chain links TRBV19 to TRBJ1-2, with TRBD1 identical over 11 bases. The CDR3 length is 13 residues. Germline V gene lookup returns CDR1 LNHDA and CDR2 SQIVND (reference sequence). CDR3: CASADRGREDYTF. Incomplete CDR3 DNA: TGTGCCAGTGCGGACAGGGGGCGAGAAGAC.

At least ten counts were recorded for this clone. The CDR3 goes on 3 residues after the read ends, and that part is filled in from the germline J gene. V is TRBV20-1 and J is TRBJ2-7; 9 nucleotides match TRBD2. The CDR3 extends over 16 amino acids. The germline V gene has CDR1 DFQATT and CDR2 SNEGSKA (reference sequence). V shed 5 bases, J shed 0 bases, and the junction held 11 bases outside the gene matches. Partial CDR3 DNA: TGCAGTGCTCTGACTAGCGGACGTTTTTCCTCCTACGAG. Translated, it gives CSALTSGRFSSYE. The entire CDR3 protein is CSALTSGRFSSYEQYF.

The table lists this clone with many counts. The sequence runs out 3 residues before the end of the CDR3; the remainder is reconstructed from the germline J gene. This chain uses TRBV30 with TRBJ2-2; TRBD1 matches 7 bases. V dropped 3 bases and J dropped 5; count of bases not matched to a gene: 9. Germline V gene sequence: CDR1 GTSNPN, CDR2 SVGIG (reference sequence). The CDR3 loop spans 15 amino acids. CDR3 region: CAWRNTGVGTGELFF. The sequenced part of the CDR3 DNA is TGTGCCTGGAGAAATACAGGGGTAGGGACCGGGGAG.

This clone was observed many times. The CDR3 DNA, read in part, is TGCGCCAGCAGCCTGTGGACAGGGGGAAGTCGGGATAATTCACCC. The encoded protein is CASSLWTGGSRDNSP. The full CDR3 is CASSLWTGGSRDNSPLHF. The V gene is TRBV5-1, the J gene TRBJ1-6; 10 positions match TRBD1. The read ends 3 residues shy of where the CDR3 ends; the end is completed using the germline J gene. This CDR3 comprises 18 residues. Trimming took 4 bases from V and 5 from J; bases not matched to a gene: 12. The germline gives CDR1 SGHRS, CDR2 YFSETQ.

As concerns this clone: The read comes to an end 3 residues before the CDR3 does, leaving the germline J gene to fill in the end. This sequence joins TRBV18 and TRBJ2-7, with D perhaps matching TRBD1 (6 bases). CDR3 length: 14 amino acids. Trimming cost V 3 bases and J 2 bases, with 11 bases left between them. CDR1 is KGHSH, CDR2 LQKENI, per germline. CDR3: CASSPDRTAYEQYF. The sequenced CDR3 bases are TGTGCCAGCTCACCCGACAGGACAGCCTACGAG.

This clone was recorded many times. The sequence runs out 3 residues before the end of the CDR3; the remainder is reconstructed from the germline J gene. The chain links TRBV2 to TRBJ2-7; D is perhaps TRBD2 (5 bases). Trimming left V 8 bases short and J 1 base short, with 12 bases between. CDR3 size: 13 residues. Looked up from germline, CDR1 is SNHLY and CDR2 is FYNNEI. This CDR3 reads CASSDFSSYEQYF. The DNA read from the CDR3 is TGTGCCAGCTCGGACTTTTCTTCCTACGAG.

This clone appeared a few times. The DNA ends 3 residues before the CDR3 does, and the rest of the CDR3 is filled in from the germline J gene. The V gene is TRBV6-2 or TRBV6-3, the J gene TRBJ2-1; D not resolved. Germline V gives CDR1 MNHEY, CDR2 SVGEGT. V was cut by 2 bases and J by 4 bases, with 18 bases left in between. The CDR3 covers 17 residues. CDR3 DNA (partial): TGTGCCAGCAGTTACCCCCCACCTGAGGCCCTGTACAATGAG. This sequence encodes CASSYPPPEALYNE. The entire CDR3 sequence reads CASSYPPPEALYNEQFF.

This clone occurred a few times. The read ends 3 residues shy of where the CDR3 ends; the end is completed using the germline J gene. This sequence joins TRBV30 and TRBJ2-4; 7 nucleotides agree with TRBD1. Germline values: CDR1 GTSNPN, CDR2 SVGIG (reference sequence). There are 13 residues in the CDR3. The CDR3 here is CAWKDRSYYGQYF. The sequenced part of the CDR3 DNA is TGTGCCTGGAAGGACAGGTCTTACTATGGT.

This clone was seen more than once but under ten times. Coverage ceases 3 residues before the CDR3 finishes, and the germline J gene fills in the end. This rearrangement joins TRBV11-2 to TRBJ2-5; maybe TRBD1 (6 bases). Germline V gene data show CDR1 as SGHAT and CDR2 as FQNNGV. Trimming cost V 1 base and J 6 bases, with 12 bases left between them. CDR3 length: 14 residues. The DNA read from the CDR3 is TGTGCCAGCAGCTTAGTGAAGGGACAACAGACC. It translates to CASSLVKGQQT. The full CDR3 sequence reads CASSLVKGQQTQYF.

This clone showed up many times. The read terminates 3 residues before the CDR3 end, so the remaining end is supplied by the germline J gene. The chain is built from TRBV20-1 and TRBJ1-5; TRBD1 matches 7 bases. The V gene's germline CDR1 is DFQATT and CDR2 SNEGSKA (reference sequence). The CDR3 contains 14 residues. V trimming: 5 bases; J trimming: 8 bases; junction bases outside the gene matches: 12. The CDR3 sequence is CSAVDREVVEPQHF. CDR3 bases read: TGCAGTGCTGTAGACAGGGAGGTTGTGGAGCCC.

This clone has a count of ten or more. The CDR3 end falls 3 residues outside the read, so it is completed with the germline J gene. The gene calls are TRBV12-3 or TRBV12-4 and TRBJ2-5, with D perhaps being TRBD1 or TRBD2 (5 bases each). V was trimmed by 3 bases and J by 2 bases, leaving 13 bases between them. This CDR3 has 15 residues. The sequenced CDR3 bases are TGTGCCAGCAGTTTTTTGGGGAGACAGCAAGAGACC. Translated, it gives CASSFLGRQQET. In full, the CDR3 is CASSFLGRQQETQYF.

This clone was seen only a few times. The observed sequence ends 3 residues before the CDR3 terminus, with the missing tail filled in from the germline J gene. The genes are TRBV2 and TRBJ1-2, with D unclear. The CDR3 is 13 amino acids. V dropped 10 bases and J dropped 4 bases, with 16 bases sitting between them. The germline V gene encodes CDR1 SNHLY and CDR2 FYNNEI. The CDR3 reads CAIRLLGSYGYTF. The sequenced CDR3 bases are TGTGCCATCCGGTTGCTCGGTTCCTATGGC.

This clone has a count of ten or more. The read halts 3 residues ahead of the CDR3 end, with the missing end drawn from the germline J gene. V usage is TRBV18 and J usage is TRBJ1-6, with a tentative D call TRBD1 (6 bases). Germline-derived CDR1 and CDR2 are KGHSH and LQKENI. CDR3 length equals 16 residues. The ends were cut back, 0 bases at V and 9 bases at J, with 15 bases in the middle. Here the CDR3 reads CASSPPAHREGSPLHF. Partial CDR3 DNA: TGTGCCAGCTCACCACCGGCCCACAGGGAGGGTTCACCC. Based on the CDR3 plus reference TRBV18 and TRBJ1-6, the full variable domain is NAGVMQNPRHLVRRRGQEARLRCSPMKGHSHVYWYRQLPEEGLKFMVYLQKENIIDESGMPKERFSAEFPKEGPSILRIQQVVRGDSAAYFCASSPPAHREGSPLHFGNGTRLTVT.

This clone was seen at least ten times. With the read ending 3 residues before the CDR3 end, the germline J gene is used to fill in that end. The rearrangement links TRBV20-1 to TRBJ1-1; no definite D call. Germline CDR1 DFQATT, CDR2 SNEGSKA (reference sequence). Trimming left V 0 bases short and J 1 base short, with 6 bases between. The CDR3 totals 13 residues. CDR3 in amino acids: CSARDAKNTEAFF. CDR3 DNA, as far as it was read: TGCAGTGCTAGAGACGCGAAGAACACTGAA.

This clone was counted many times. The CDR3 spells CASSGRREGRQQETQYF. The CDR3 bases that were read are TGCGCCAGCAGTGGAAGGCGGGAGGGCCGACAACAAGAGACC. The chain is built from TRBV10-1 and TRBJ2-5; 9 positions match TRBD2. The observed sequence ends 3 residues before the CDR3 terminus, with the missing tail filled in from the germline J gene. The V segment lost 4 bases and the J segment 2 bases; nucleotides outside the gene matches: 11. The CDR3 has 17 residues. CDR1 is WNHNN, CDR2 SYGVQD, per germline (reference sequence).

The table lists this clone with many counts. The read is 3 residues too short to cover the CDR3 end, so that end is filled in from the germline J gene. V is TRBV2 and J is TRBJ2-3, with D possibly matching TRBD1 (6 bases). Trimming shortened V by 8 bases and J by 2 bases, and 14 bases separated the two germline ends. The CDR3 runs to 14 residues. Germline CDR1 is SNHLY and CDR2 is FYNNEI. CDR3 in amino acids: CASLLDSLTDTQYF. The sequenced CDR3 bases are TGTGCCAGCCTGTTGGACAGCCTCACAGATACG.

Concerning this clone: The read terminates 3 residues before the CDR3 end, so the remaining end is supplied by the germline J gene. The gene calls are TRBV7-3 and TRBJ2-2, with TRBD1 matching 10 bases. The germline V gene encodes CDR1 SGHTA and CDR2 FQGTGA. This CDR3 has 17 amino acids. CDR3 loop: CASSSSPTGGINEKLFF. The DNA read from the CDR3 is TGTGCCAGCAGCTCAAGCCCGACAGGGGGCATTAATGAAAAG.

This clone was counted at least ten times. The read stops 3 residues short of the end of the CDR3; the missing end is completed from the germline J gene. The rearrangement uses TRBV10-1 and TRBJ2-2; TRBD1 agrees at 8 bases. CDR1 and CDR2 from the germline V gene are WNHNN and SYGVQD (reference sequence). V was pared by 2 bases and J by 0 bases, with 11 bases of the junction left unmatched. There are 19 residues in the CDR3. Partial CDR3 DNA: TGCGCCAGCAGTGAGGAAGGGGGACAGGCCACTACGAACACCGGGGAG. Its protein is CASSEEGGQATTNTGE. The complete CDR3 reads CASSEEGGQATTNTGELFF.

This clone was counted many times. The CDR3 end lies 3 residues beyond the end of the read and is filled in from the germline J gene. The chain couples TRBV20-1 to TRBJ2-4; tentative D call: TRBD2 (5 bases). Germline assignment: CDR1 DFQATT and CDR2 SNEGSKA (reference sequence). The CDR3 contains 15 residues. V was pared by 1 base and J by 6 bases, with 16 bases between. CDR3: CSARAATEGGNIQYF. The sequenced CDR3 bases are TGCAGTGCTAGAGCCGCTACAGAAGGAGGAAACATT.

This clone was recorded many times. The CDR3 end falls 3 residues outside the read, so it is completed with the germline J gene. V usage is TRBV19 and J usage is TRBJ2-2; no definite D call. This CDR3 region has 17 residues. With 4 bases removed from V and 0 bases from J, the gap between germline ends came to 15 bases. The germline CDR1 and CDR2 sequences are LNHDA and SQIVND (reference sequence). CDR3 protein: CASSSTSTTTNTGELFF. The CDR3 bases that were read are TGTGCCAGTAGTAGCACCTCAACGACAACGAACACCGGGGAG.

This clone was recorded at least ten times. Sequencing ends 3 residues short of the CDR3 end; the germline J gene provides the rest. This chain uses TRBV7-2 with TRBJ2-3, with D unclear. V lost 5 bases, J lost 6 bases, and 9 bases lay in between. Germline loops: CDR1 SGHTA, CDR2 FQGNSA. The CDR3 has 12 residues. The sequenced part of the CDR3 DNA is TGTGCCAGCAGCCTCCCCCCGGATACG. It translates to CASSLPPDT. From start to end, the CDR3 is CASSLPPDTQYF.

This clone was detected many times. Read data end 3 residues before the CDR3 end; the end is taken from the germline J gene. The chain employs TRBV27 and TRBJ1-5, with D possibly TRBD1 on 6 matching bases. The CDR3 loop spans 16 amino acids. The V gene's germline CDR1 is MNHEY and CDR2 SMNVEV (reference sequence). The V and J ends lost 5 bases and 3 bases respectively, with 17 bases between them. The CDR3 loop is CASSIDGGQPNQPQHF. CDR3 DNA, as far as it was read: TGTGCCAGCAGTATCGATGGCGGACAGCCCAATCAGCCC.

Many counts were recorded for this clone. The read halts 3 residues ahead of the CDR3 end, with the missing end drawn from the germline J gene. The chain joins TRBV2 to TRBJ1-3; D remains unclear. This CDR3 has 14 amino acids. Trimming cost V 8 bases and J 0 bases, with 11 bases left between them. Germline V lookup: CDR1 SNHLY, CDR2 FYNNEI. CDR3 loop: CASRGSYSGNTIYF. Partial CDR3 DNA: TGTGCCAGCCGCGGTTCCTACTCTGGAAACACC.

This clone was detected ten times or more. The read comes to an end 3 residues before the CDR3 does, leaving the germline J gene to fill in the end. This rearrangement joins TRBV15 to TRBJ1-3; 8 nucleotides align to TRBD1. Germline V gives CDR1 LNHNV, CDR2 YYDKDF (reference sequence). The CDR3 contains 16 residues. V lost 3 bases and J lost 0; bases outside the gene matches: 4. The CDR3: CATSRETGGSGNTIYF. The part of the CDR3 DNA that was read is TGTGCCACCAGCAGGGAAACAGGGGGCTCTGGAAACACC.

This clone was detected ten times or more. The CDR3 extends 3 residues past the end of the read, so its final part is completed from the germline J gene. V usage is TRBV18 and J usage is TRBJ1-4; possibly TRBD1 for D (6 bases). The CDR3 sequence is 15 residues long. Trimming removed 4 bases from V and 4 bases from J, with 13 bases in between. Germline V CDR1 and CDR2: KGHSH, LQKENI. The CDR3 loop is CASSLHRDGNEKLFF. CDR3 DNA (partial): TGTGCCAGCTCACTCCACAGGGATGGTAATGAAAAA. Drawing the rest from reference TRBV18 and TRBJ1-4, the complete variable domain is NAGVMQNPRHLVRRRGQEARLRCSPMKGHSHVYWYRQLPEEGLKFMVYLQKENIIDESGMPKERFSAEFPKEGPSILRIQQVVRGDSAAYFCASSLHRDGNEKLFFGSGTQLSVL.

This clone appeared many times. Coverage ceases 3 residues before the CDR3 finishes, and the germline J gene fills in the end. This chain uses TRBV30 with TRBJ2-3, with 9 nucleotides matching TRBD2. The CDR3 consists of 18 residues. Trimming took 0 bases from V and 0 from J; bases not matched to a gene: 10. Germline-derived CDR1 and CDR2 are GTSNPN and SVGIG (reference sequence). The part of the CDR3 DNA that was read is TGTGCCTGGAGTGTACGGGGCGGGGGGGCCTCAAGCACAGATACG. Translated, it gives CAWSVRGGGASSTDT. The entire CDR3 protein reads CAWSVRGGGASSTDTQYF.